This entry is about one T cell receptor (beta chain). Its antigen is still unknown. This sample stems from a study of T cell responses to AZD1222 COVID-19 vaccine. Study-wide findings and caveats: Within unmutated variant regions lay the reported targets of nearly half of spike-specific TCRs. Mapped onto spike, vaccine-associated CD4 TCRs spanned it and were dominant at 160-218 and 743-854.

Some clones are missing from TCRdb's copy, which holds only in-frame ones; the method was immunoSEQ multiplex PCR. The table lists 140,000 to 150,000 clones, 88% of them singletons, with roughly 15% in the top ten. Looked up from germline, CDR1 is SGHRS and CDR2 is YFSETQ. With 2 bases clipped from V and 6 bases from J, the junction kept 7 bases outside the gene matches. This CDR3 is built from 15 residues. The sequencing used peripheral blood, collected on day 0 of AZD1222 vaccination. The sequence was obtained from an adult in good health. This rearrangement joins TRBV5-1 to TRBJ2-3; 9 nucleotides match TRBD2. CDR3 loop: CASSFSSGVLDTQYF. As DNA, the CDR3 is TGCGCCAGCAGCTTTTCTAGCGGGGTACTGGATACGCAGTATTTT.